These T cell receptor beta chains were read from a single sample in a study of T cells in localized non-small cell lung cancer. The protocol was immunoSEQ multiplex PCR, while the TCRdb copy is restricted to in-frame clones and leaves out a portion. The table includes 2,000 to 2,500 clones, roughly 40% detected once. Sample: lung tumor tissue, taken before any cancer treatment. The receptors here all came from a male donor at least 60 years old with stage II squamous cell lung carcinoma. CDR3s leave out the opening cysteine and the closing phenylalanine or tryptophan.

V gene | CDR3 protein
TRBV11-3 | ASSGDTSNQPQH
TRBV29-1 | SVLRQEETEAF
TRBV9 | ASRRPGQGLSGANVLT
TRBV30 | AWSDGNYGYT
TRBV12-5 | ASGLFGLSSYEQY
TRBV18 | ASSSTGGDTGELF
TRBV10-3 | AISADRSFTGELF
TRBV11-3 | ASSPGQLAGDTQY
TRBV7-6 | ASSSLAGGNEQY
TRBV12-5 | ASGLAHISYEQY
TRBV29-1 | SVEESADTQY
TRBV29-1 | SVEEVGKLRQY
TRBV9 | ASSVEIGATDTQY
TRBV6-8 | ASSYGDRGLHTEAF
TRBV11-3 | ASSSYRGSGNTIY
TRBV6-8 | ASRRPEETQY
TRBV30 | AYAGQANTEAF
TRBV6-8 | ATSRGTGSRTQY
TRBV29-1 | SATKQGLDNEQF
TRBV14 | ASSRYHSGANVLT
TRBV28 | ASREGGFSYEQY
TRBV25-1 | ASSRPPGDEQY
TRBV19 | ASSVDRKETQY
TRBV18 | ASSPRASHEQY
TRBV25-1 | ASSRLSNYEQY
TRBV9 | ASSRDTDTQY
TRBV6-8 | ASSRGLAGVETQY
TRBV28 | ASNVGRVGEQY
TRBV19 | ASSIDLPSGTYEQY